This TCR beta chain comes out of a study of blood T cell repertoires in COVID-19. Study at large: Both acute and convalescent COVID-19 samples were obtained from the United States, Italy and Spain. PBMCs, B-cell-depleted T cells, or T cells provided the cDNA or gDNA that made up the material.

The germline V gene has CDR1 SGHRS and CDR2 YFSETQ. The V end was cut by 3 bases, the J end by 15 bases, with 22 bases between. There are 14 residues in the CDR3. Libraries were prepared by immunoSEQ multiplex PCR; TCRdb keeps only in-frame clonotypes and omits some of them. Among 95,000 to 150,000 clones listed, approximately 86% were seen once. The J gene is TRBJ2-1, the V gene TRBV5-1, with D perhaps matching TRBD2 (6 bases). The sequenced sample consisted of peripheral blood. The TCR comes from a woman between 45 and 60 years old with active or convalescent COVID-19. In DNA form, the CDR3 reads TGCGCCAGCAGCTCTACCTCGGGGGAAGGCACGCGGTTCTTC. Its translation: CASSSTSGEGTRFF. Full variable domain (remainder filled in from reference TRBV5-1 and TRBJ2-1): KAGVTQTPRYLIKTRGQQVTLSCSPISGHRSVSWYQQTPGQGLQFLFEYFSETQRNKGNFPGRFSGRQFSNSRSEMNVSTLELGDSALYLCASSSTSGEGTRFFGPGTRLTVL.